The 17 T cell receptor beta chains given below trace back to one sample, sequenced in a study of blood T cell repertoires in COVID-19. Libraries were prepared by immunoSEQ multiplex PCR; TCRdb keeps only in-frame clonotypes and omits some of them. The table has about 300,000 clones, over 85% seen once. Source material: PBMCs or T cells enriched from blood (not recorded which). All receptors derive from a woman aged 50 to 65 who had been exposed to COVID-19.

This clone was recorded at least ten times. This chain links TRBV6-5 with TRBJ2-5; the match to TRBD1 covers 8 bases. CDR1 and CDR2 from the germline V gene are MNHEY and SVGAGI. Trimming removed 5 bases from V and 5 bases from J; junction bases left unmatched: 4. This CDR3 has 13 amino acids. The CDR3 region has the DNA TGTGCCAGCAGTCAGGGGGCTTATGAGACCCAGTACTTC. Its protein is CASSQGAYETQYF.

This clone was detected only once. The genes are TRBV15 and TRBJ1-3, with D possibly being TRBD1 (6 bases). CDR3 size: 13 residues. V gave up 3 bases and J gave up 13 bases, with 16 bases separating them. CDR1 and CDR2 (germline): LNHNV, YYDKDF (reference sequence). The CDR3 reads CATSRDRDMRIYF. CDR3 sequence (DNA): TGTGCCACCAGCAGGGACCGGGACATGAGGATATATTTT.

The chain combines TRBV4-1 with TRBJ2-1; 7 bases map to TRBD1. CDR1 and CDR2 (germline): MGHRA, YSYEKL. The V and J ends lost 4 bases and 1 base, in that order; junction bases with no gene match: 7. CDR3 length equals 16 residues. CDR3 coding DNA: TGCGCCAGCAGCCCTACAGGGGTAGGGTCCTACAATGAGCAGTTCTTC. Translating it yields CASSPTGVGSYNEQFF.

The rearrangement joins TRBV12-3 or TRBV12-4 to TRBJ1-2, with 7 bases matching TRBD1. J lost 7 bases, V lost 5 bases, and 7 bases had no gene match. The CDR3 is 13 residues long. CDR3 nucleotides: TGTGCCAGCAGTACACAGGGGTATGGTGGCTACACCTTC. This sequence encodes CASSTQGYGGYTF.

The V call is TRBV2, the J call TRBJ1-3; D perhaps matches TRBD1 (6 bases). Germline V gene lookup returns CDR1 SNHLY and CDR2 FYNNEI. V gave up 6 bases and J gave up 4 bases, with 13 bases separating them. CDR3 size: 14 residues. The CDR3 spells CASSHRVSGNTIYF. In nucleotides, the CDR3 is TGTGCCAGCAGCCACAGGGTCTCGGGAAACACCATATATTTT.

The J gene is TRBJ2-1, the V gene TRBV3-1 (or the pseudogene TRBV3-2); no clear D. The length of the CDR3 is 17 residues. CDR1 and CDR2 (germline): LGHDT, YNNKEL (reference sequence). Trimming removed 2 bases from V and 5 bases from J, with 19 bases in between. The CDR3 loop reads CASSQSRGGTLNNEQFF. CDR3 nucleotides: TGTGCCAGCAGCCAAAGCCGAGGCGGAACTTTAAACAATGAGCAGTTCTTC.

V usage is TRBV10-1 and J usage is TRBJ2-3; tentatively, D is TRBD2 (7 bases). V was shortened by 8 bases and J by 0 bases, with 15 bases between the two germline ends. Germline CDR1 reads WNHNN; CDR2 reads SYGVQD (reference sequence). The CDR3 loop spans 15 amino acids. The CDR3 reads CASRKGGESTDTQYF. The CDR3 coding sequence is TGCGCCAGCCGTAAAGGGGGGGAAAGCACAGATACGCAGTATTTT.

The V gene is TRBV10-3, the J gene TRBJ1-2, with 9 positions matching TRBD1. CDR1 and CDR2 (germline): ENHRY, SYGVKD. The CDR3 covers 14 residues. Trimming cost V 3 bases and J 2 bases; bases outside gene matches: 1. The CDR3 reads CAISEGQGNYGYTF. The DNA for the CDR3 is TGTGCCATCAGTGAAGGACAGGGGAACTATGGCTACACCTTC.

This clone was seen once. V gene TRBV29-1 combines with J gene TRBJ2-3; the match to TRBD2 covers 11 bases. Trimming removed 2 bases from V and 6 bases from J; junction bases left unmatched: 4. The CDR3 has 14 amino acids. Per germline, CDR1 SQVTM and CDR2 ANQGSEA. The CDR3 region is CSVEWLAGGDTQYF. DNA of the CDR3: TGCAGCGTTGAATGGCTAGCGGGGGGCGATACGCAGTATTTT.

Only a few counts were recorded for this clone. This sample also contains other DNA sequences that code for the same CDR3. The chain is built from TRBV19 and TRBJ1-4; D perhaps matches TRBD1 (5 bases). The CDR3 spans 15 residues. The germline gives CDR1 LNHDA, CDR2 SQIVND (reference sequence). The germline V and J ends were trimmed by 6 bases and 8 bases, with 19 bases remaining between them. The CDR3 DNA is TGTGCCAGTAGCGGGACCGGGACGGGGGACGAAAAACTGTTTTTT. This gives the protein CASSGTGTGDEKLFF.

The rearrangement joins TRBV7-2 to TRBJ2-1; 9 bases line up with TRBD1. The CDR3 is 16 residues long. Germline CDR1 SGHTA, CDR2 FQGNSA. Losses at the gene ends were 1 base for V and 6 bases for J; bases not matched to a gene: 7. CDR3 nucleotides: TGTGCCAGCAGCTTAGTAGGACAGGGGACGTTCAATGAGCAGTTCTTC. It encodes CASSLVGQGTFNEQFF.

The chain combines TRBV5-1 with TRBJ2-5, with TRBD1 matching over 7 bases. V dropped 4 bases and J dropped 3; count of bases not matched to a gene: 3. Looked up from germline, CDR1 is SGHRS and CDR2 is YFSETQ. This CDR3 spans 13 amino acids. For the CDR3, the DNA is TGCGCCAGCAGCCTAACAGGGGAAGAGACCCAGTACTTC. Its protein is CASSLTGEETQYF.

The CDR3 spells CASSKDRINYGYTF. CDR3 in DNA: TGTGCCAGCAGCAAGGACAGGATTAACTATGGCTACACCTTC. This chain uses TRBV5-4 with TRBJ1-2, with TRBD1 matching 7 bases. The V gene's germline CDR1 is SGHNT and CDR2 YYREEE (reference sequence). V was pared by 4 bases and J by 1 base, with 4 bases of the junction left unmatched. The CDR3 sequence is 14 residues long.

The chain uses TRBV19 and TRBJ2-2; 11 nucleotides match TRBD2. CDR1 is LNHDA, CDR2 SQIVND, per germline (reference sequence). The CDR3 spans 18 residues. The J segment lost 3 bases and the V segment lost 0 bases, leaving 6 bases of the junction unmatched. CDR3: CASSIEPVAGGHTGELFF. The CDR3 nucleotides are TGTGCCAGTAGTATAGAACCCGTAGCGGGGGGGCACACCGGGGAGCTGTTTTTT.

This clone was picked up one time. This sequence joins TRBV4-2 and TRBJ1-5; D not certain. The germline V gene encodes CDR1 LGHNA and CDR2 YNFKEQ. The CDR3 has 15 amino acids. Trimming left V 2 bases short and J 6 bases short, with 14 bases between. The CDR3 spells CASSQLIGVGQPQHF. The CDR3 DNA reads TGTGCCAGCAGCCAATTAATCGGAGTGGGTCAGCCCCAGCATTTT.

V usage is TRBV15 and J usage is TRBJ2-1; D is undetermined. The CDR3 runs to 13 residues. Germline CDR1 is LNHNV and CDR2 is YYDKDF (reference sequence). V lost 1 base and J lost 12, with 13 bases in between. CDR3 DNA: TGTGCCACCAGCAGAGCGCCCGCCCCGGGGCAGTTCTTC. This sequence encodes CATSRAPAPGQFF. The full variable domain, its missing parts supplied by reference TRBV15 and TRBJ2-1, is DAMVIQNPRYQVTQFGKPVTLSCSQTLNHNVMYWYQQKSSQAPKLLFHYYDKDFNNEADTPDNFQSRRPNTSFCFLDIRSPGLGDTAMYLCATSRAPAPGQFFGPGTRLTVL.

The J gene is TRBJ1-1, the V gene TRBV3-1 (or the pseudogene TRBV3-2); D gene unclear. The ends were cut back, 1 base at V and 1 base at J, with 13 bases in the middle. CDR1 LGHDT and CDR2 YNNKEL come from the germline V gene (reference sequence). The CDR3 covers 16 residues. The CDR3 DNA reads as TGTGCCAGCAGCCAAGGAAGTAACAGCCCGAACACTGAAGCTTTCTTT. It encodes CASSQGSNSPNTEAFF.